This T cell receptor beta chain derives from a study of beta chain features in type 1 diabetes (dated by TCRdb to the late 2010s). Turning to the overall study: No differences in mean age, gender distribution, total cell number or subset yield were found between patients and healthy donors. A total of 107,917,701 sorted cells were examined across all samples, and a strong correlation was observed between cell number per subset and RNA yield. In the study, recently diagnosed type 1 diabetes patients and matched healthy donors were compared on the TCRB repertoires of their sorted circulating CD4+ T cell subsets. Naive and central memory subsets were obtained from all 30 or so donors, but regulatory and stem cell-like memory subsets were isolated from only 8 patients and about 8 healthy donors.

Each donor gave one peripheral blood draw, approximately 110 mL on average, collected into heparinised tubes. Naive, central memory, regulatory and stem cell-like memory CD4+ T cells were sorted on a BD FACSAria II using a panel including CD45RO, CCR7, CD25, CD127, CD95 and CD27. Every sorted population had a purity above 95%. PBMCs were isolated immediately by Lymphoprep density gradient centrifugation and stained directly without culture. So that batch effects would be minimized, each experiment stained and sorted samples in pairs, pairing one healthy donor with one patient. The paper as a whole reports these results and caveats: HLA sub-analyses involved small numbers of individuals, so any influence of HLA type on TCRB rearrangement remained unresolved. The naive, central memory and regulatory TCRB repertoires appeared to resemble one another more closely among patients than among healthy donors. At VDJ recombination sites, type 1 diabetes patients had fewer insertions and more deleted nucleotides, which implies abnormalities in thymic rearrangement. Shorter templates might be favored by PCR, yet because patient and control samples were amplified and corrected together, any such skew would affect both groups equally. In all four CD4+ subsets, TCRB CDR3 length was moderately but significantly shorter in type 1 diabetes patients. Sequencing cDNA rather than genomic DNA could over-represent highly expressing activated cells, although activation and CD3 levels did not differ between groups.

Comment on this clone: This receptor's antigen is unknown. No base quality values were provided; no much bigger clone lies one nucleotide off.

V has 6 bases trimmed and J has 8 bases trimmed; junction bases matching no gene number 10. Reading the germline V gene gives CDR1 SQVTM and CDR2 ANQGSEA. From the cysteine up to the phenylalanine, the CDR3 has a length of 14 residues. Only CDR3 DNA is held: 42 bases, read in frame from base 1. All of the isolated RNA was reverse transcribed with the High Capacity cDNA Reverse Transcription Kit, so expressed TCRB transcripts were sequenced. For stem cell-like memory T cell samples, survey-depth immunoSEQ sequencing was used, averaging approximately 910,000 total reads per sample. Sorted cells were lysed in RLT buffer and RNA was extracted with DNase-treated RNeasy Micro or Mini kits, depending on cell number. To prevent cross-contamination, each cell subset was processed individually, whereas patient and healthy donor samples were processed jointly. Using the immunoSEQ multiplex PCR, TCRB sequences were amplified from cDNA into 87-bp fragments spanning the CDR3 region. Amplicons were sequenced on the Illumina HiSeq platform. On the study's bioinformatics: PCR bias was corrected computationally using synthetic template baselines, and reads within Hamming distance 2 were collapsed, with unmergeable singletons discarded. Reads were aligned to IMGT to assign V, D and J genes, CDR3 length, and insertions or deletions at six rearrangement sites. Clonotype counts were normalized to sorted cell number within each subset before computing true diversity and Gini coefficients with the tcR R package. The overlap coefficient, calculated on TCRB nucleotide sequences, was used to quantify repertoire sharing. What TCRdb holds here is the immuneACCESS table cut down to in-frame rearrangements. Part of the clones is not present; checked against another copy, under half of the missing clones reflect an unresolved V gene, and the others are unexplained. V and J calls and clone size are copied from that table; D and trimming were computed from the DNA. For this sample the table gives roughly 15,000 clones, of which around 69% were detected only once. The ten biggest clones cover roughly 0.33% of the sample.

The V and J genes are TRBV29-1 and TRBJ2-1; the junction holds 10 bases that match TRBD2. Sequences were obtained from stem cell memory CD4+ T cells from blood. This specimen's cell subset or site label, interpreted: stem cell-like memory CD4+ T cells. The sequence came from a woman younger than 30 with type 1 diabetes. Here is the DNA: TGCAGCGTCCGCCGGATAGCGGGAGGACATGAGCAGTTCTTC. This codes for CSVRRIAGGHEQFF.